This paragraph reports one T cell receptor (beta chain). The data derive from a study of beta chain features in type 1 diabetes. Each of the sorted populations had a purity greater than 98%. The sequenced template was cDNA made from the entire isolated RNA. Method: immunoSEQ multiplex PCR; TCRdb's copy keeps in-frame clones and lacks some. The sample includes about 340,000 clones, 7% to 9% seen only once; the top ten take approximately 0.44%. CDR1 is SGHRS and CDR2 is YFSETQ in the germline V gene. V lost 7 bases and J 6 bases, leaving 17 bases between the germline ends. CDR3 length equals 14 residues.

The chain recombines TRBV5-1 with TRBJ2-1; a possible D gene is TRBD2 (7 bases). Sequences were obtained from central memory CD4+ T cells from blood. The sequence was collected from a woman aged 18 to 35 in good health. The CDR3 protein is CASWGGEWFNEQFF. In nucleotides, the CDR3 is TGCGCCAGCTGGGGGGGCGAGTGGTTCAATGAGCAGTTCTTC. The full variable domain, with the rest looked up from reference TRBV5-1 and TRBJ2-1, is KAGVTQTPRYLIKTRGQQVTLSCSPISGHRSVSWYQQTPGQGLQFLFEYFSETQRNKGNFPGRFSGRQFSNSRSEMNVSTLELGDSALYLCASWGGEWFNEQFFGPGTRLTVL.